What follows are 8 T cell receptor beta chains derived from one specimen sequenced in a study of blood T cell repertoires in COVID-19. Method: immunoSEQ multiplex PCR; TCRdb's copy keeps in-frame clones and lacks some. The sample has under 100,000 clones; around four fifths are singletons. The sample was peripheral blood. The receptor set was obtained from a man of 80 years or more with active or convalescent COVID-19.

This chain joins TRBV30 and TRBJ2-5, with TRBD1 matching 7 bases. From germline, CDR1 is GTSNPN and CDR2 SVGIG (reference sequence). This CDR3 has 13 amino acids. The trim removed 2 bases at V and 6 bases at J, leaving 6 bases unmatched. CDR3 in DNA: TGTGCCTGGAGTCCAGGGGGTTGGAAGACCCAGTACTTC. Protein: CAWSPGGWKTQYF.

This clone was counted a single time. V and J are TRBV3-1 (or the pseudogene TRBV3-2) and TRBJ2-7, with 9 bases lining up with TRBD1. V was pared by 1 base and J by 4 bases, with 5 bases of the junction left unmatched. The CDR3 extends over 15 amino acids. From germline, CDR1 is LGHDT and CDR2 YNNKEL (reference sequence). CDR3: CASSQGTGGLYEQYV. CDR3 coding DNA: TGTGCCAGCAGCCAAGGTACAGGGGGCTTGTACGAGCAGTACGTC.

V is TRBV2 and J is TRBJ2-4; D not resolved. CDR1 is SNHLY, CDR2 FYNNEI, per germline. Trimming stripped 3 bases from V and 0 bases from J, with 3 bases between. This CDR3 has 13 amino acids. This CDR3 is CASSDRAKNIQYF. CDR3 sequence (DNA): TGTGCCAGCAGTGATAGAGCCAAAAACATTCAGTACTTC.

This chain joins TRBV19 and TRBJ1-5; D is ambiguous. Deletions cut 4 bases from V and 6 bases from J, with 10 bases between. The CDR3 extends over 13 amino acids. Germline-derived CDR1 and CDR2 are LNHDA and SQIVND (reference sequence). CDR3 amino acids: CASSTLHGQPQHF. The CDR3 region has the DNA TGTGCCAGTAGTACCCTCCACGGTCAGCCCCAGCATTTT.

The chain recombines TRBV5-4 with TRBJ1-1; no clear D gene. The CDR3 runs 15 residues. Trimming left V 0 bases short and J 1 base short, with 10 bases between. CDR1 and CDR2 (germline): SGHNT, YYREEE (reference sequence). The CDR3, as DNA: TGTGCCAGCAGCTTGGTGGGGAGGGAGAACACTGAAGCTTTCTTT. This encodes CASSLVGRENTEAFF.

V gene TRBV10-3 combines with J gene TRBJ2-5; 12 positions agree with TRBD2. CDR3 size: 18 residues. Germline V gene data show CDR1 as ENHRY and CDR2 as SYGVKD. The junction had 15 bases not matched to a gene; V was cut back by 10 bases and J by 0 bases. The CDR3 coding sequence is TGTGCCACCGAGGCGAGACTAGCGGGGGCCGCGTACCAAGAGACCCAGTACTTC. It encodes CATEARLAGAAYQETQYF.

This chain connects TRBV10-1 to TRBJ2-6; a weak D match, TRBD1 (6 bases). There are 13 residues in the CDR3. Germline V gene data show CDR1 as WNHNN and CDR2 as SYGVQD (reference sequence). Trimming left V 4 bases short and J 5 bases short, with 6 bases between. CDR3 in amino acids: CASSGDRANVLTF. In DNA, the CDR3 is TGCGCCAGCAGTGGGGACAGGGCCAACGTCCTGACTTTC.

The chain is built from TRBV18 and TRBJ2-3; TRBD1 aligns across 9 bases. The J segment lost 0 bases and the V segment lost 3 bases, leaving 4 bases of the junction unmatched. Germline CDR1 reads KGHSH; CDR2 reads LQKENI. This CDR3 is 16 amino acids long. The CDR3 is CASSPNGQGSTDTQYF. The CDR3 bases are TGTGCCAGCTCACCTAATGGACAGGGGAGCACAGATACGCAGTATTTT.